This T cell receptor (beta chain) came from a study of OX40 agonist ivuxolimab in advanced cancers. About the full investigation: Ivuxolimab was a fully human IgG2 agonistic monoclonal antibody targeting the costimulatory receptor OX40 (CD134). The dose-escalation cohort was around 84% male with a mean age of roughly 60 years, ranging from roughly 20 to 80. Prior anti-PD-1, anti-PD-L1 or anti-CTLA-4 therapy was permitted, and checkpoint inhibitors had been received by about 44% of dose-escalation patients. The purpose of peripheral TCRbeta sequencing was to test whether ivuxolimab changed TCR sequence diversity and led to clonal T-cell expansion. Among the approximately 54 dose-escalation patients, around 20 had hepatocellular carcinoma, around 15 melanoma, 9 renal cell carcinoma and 9 head and neck cancer. The monotherapy dose-escalation portion (N of about 52 patients) of the phase I ivuxolimab trial is reported in the paper. Intravenous ivuxolimab was administered to patients every 2 weeks at six dose levels: 0.01, 0.1, 0.3, 1.5, 3 and 10 mg/kg. Partial responses occurred in three dose-escalation patients: two with cutaneous melanoma and one with hepatocellular carcinoma.

Overall study results and their limits: After ivuxolimab, more expanded clones were found on average in CD8+ T cells than in CD4+ T cells. The antigen specificity of the peripheral T cells that underwent clonal expansion was not determined. At doses from 0.1 to 3.0 mg/kg, clonal expansion was seen in both CD4+ and CD8+ blood T cells between baseline and week 6. Partial responders in the 0.1-3.0 mg/kg groups had among the lowest normalized peripheral clonal expansion, especially among CD8+ T cells. Low levels of normalized T-cell clonal expansion were also shown by some nonresponding patients.

In regard to this clone: The specificity of this receptor is unknown. The input lacks base qualities; no much larger clone sits a single base away.

The trial excluded patients who had a history of autoimmune disease or were on systemic immunosuppression. Peripheral blood for TCR sequencing was collected from all dose cohorts at baseline, on cycle 4 day 1, and on cycle 7 day 1. Samples came from an open-label, multicenter, first-in-human phase I dose-escalation trial of ivuxolimab. Adults with locally advanced or metastatic melanoma, renal cell, hepatocellular, or head and neck squamous cell carcinoma were enrolled in the trial. CD4+ and CD8+ T cells were sorted separately from peripheral blood before TCR sequencing. For sequencing of the TCRbeta CDR3 region, genomic DNA was extracted from the sorted cells. TCRbeta CDR3 regions were sequenced using the immunoSEQ Assay. Here the immuneACCESS table is served through TCRdb, limited to in-frame sequences with V and J called. Missing clones are a known gap in these copies; in checked studies unresolved V genes cover under half, and the rest lacks a known reason. Counted in this sample were 50,000 to 75,000 clones; about four fifths of them appeared once. The top ten constitute around 9.8% of the sample.

The CDR3 runs 14 amino acids, cysteine and phenylalanine included. Only the CDR3 DNA stays, 42 bases, in frame from base 1. CDR1 and CDR2 (LNHDA, SQIVND) derive from the germline V gene (reference sequence). V and J lose 10 bases and 4 bases, and a span of 19 bases separates them. The source is an adult with an advanced solid tumor such as melanoma, head and neck, liver or kidney cancer. The chain links TRBV19 with TRBJ1-2; TRBD1 is a weak D gene call, 5 bases matching. Sequenced material: CD4+ or CD8+ T cells sorted from blood, taken in a trial of the OX40 agonist ivuxolimab. CDR3 region: CATTARDGSYGYTF. The bases are TGTGCCACCACGGCTAGGGACGGGAGCTATGGCTACACCTTC. Extended through the reference TRBV19 and TRBJ1-2 proteins, this CDR3 yields the full variable domain: DGGITQSPKYLFRKEGQNVTLSCEQNLNHDAMYWYRQDPGQGLRLIYYSQIVNDFQKGDIAEGYSVSREKKESFPLTVTSAQKNPTAFYLCATTARDGSYGYTFGSGTRLTVV.